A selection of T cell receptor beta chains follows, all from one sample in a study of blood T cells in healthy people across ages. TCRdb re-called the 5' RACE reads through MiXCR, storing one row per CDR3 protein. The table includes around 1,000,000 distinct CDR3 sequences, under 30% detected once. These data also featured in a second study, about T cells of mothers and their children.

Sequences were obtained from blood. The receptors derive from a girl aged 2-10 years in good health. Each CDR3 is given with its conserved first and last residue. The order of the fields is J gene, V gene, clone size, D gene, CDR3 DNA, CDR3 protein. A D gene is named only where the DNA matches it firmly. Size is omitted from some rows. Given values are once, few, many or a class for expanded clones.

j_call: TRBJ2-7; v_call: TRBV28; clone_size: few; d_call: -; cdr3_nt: TGTGCCAGCAGTTTGAGTGCGGCAGGGCTTAGGCAAGAGTACGAGCAGTACTTC; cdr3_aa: CASSLSAAGLRQEYEQYF
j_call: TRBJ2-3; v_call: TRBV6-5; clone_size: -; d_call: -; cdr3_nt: TGTGCCAGCAGTAGGGGACGGCGAATTTCCACAGATACGCAGTATTTT; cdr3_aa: CASSRGRRISTDTQYF
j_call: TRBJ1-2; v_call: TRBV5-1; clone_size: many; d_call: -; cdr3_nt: TGCGCCAGCAGCTACGGGACGGTTTATGGCTACACCTTC; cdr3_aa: CASSYGTVYGYTF
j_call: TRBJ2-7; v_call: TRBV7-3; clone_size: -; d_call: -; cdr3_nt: TGTCCCCAATTTCCTAGGCTGATTATTTTCGAGGAGCAGTACTTC; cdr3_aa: CPQFPRLIIFEEQYF
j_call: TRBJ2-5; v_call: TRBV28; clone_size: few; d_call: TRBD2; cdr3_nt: TGTGCCAGCACTGACCCGGCGGGAGCCGTGGAGACCCAGTACTTC; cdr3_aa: CASTDPAGAVETQYF
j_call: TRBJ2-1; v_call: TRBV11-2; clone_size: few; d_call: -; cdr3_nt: TGTGCCAGCAGCTTAGGGGTGAGTCTAGCGTGGAATGAGCAGTTCTTC; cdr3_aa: CASSLGVSLAWNEQFF
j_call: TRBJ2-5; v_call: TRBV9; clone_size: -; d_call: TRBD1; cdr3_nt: TGTGCCAGCAGCGAGTGGGACAGACCCGGAACCCAGTACTTC; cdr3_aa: CASSEWDRPGTQYF
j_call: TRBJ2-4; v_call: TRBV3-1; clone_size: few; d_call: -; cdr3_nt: TGTGCCAGCAGCCAATCGGGAGAAGACATTCAGTACTTC; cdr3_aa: CASSQSGEDIQYF
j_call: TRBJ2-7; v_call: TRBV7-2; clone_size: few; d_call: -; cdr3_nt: TGTGCCAGCAGCCCCACCTCGGGAGTAGCATACGAGCAGTACTTC; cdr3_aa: CASSPTSGVAYEQYF
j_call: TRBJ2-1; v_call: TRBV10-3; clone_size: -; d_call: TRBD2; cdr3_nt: TGTGCCATCAGTGGGTCGGCGGGAGCGAGGATGAATGAGCAGTTCTTC; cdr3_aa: CAISGSAGARMNEQFF
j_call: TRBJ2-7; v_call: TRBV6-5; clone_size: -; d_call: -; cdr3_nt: TGTGCCAGCAGTTACTCGGGGCTAGGGGTAATCTACGAGCAGTACTTC; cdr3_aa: CASSYSGLGVIYEQYF
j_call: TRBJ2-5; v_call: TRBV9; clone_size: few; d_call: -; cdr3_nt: TGTGCCAGCAGCGATAGGCGTTCGGGGGAGACCCAGTACTTC; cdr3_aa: CASSDRRSGETQYF
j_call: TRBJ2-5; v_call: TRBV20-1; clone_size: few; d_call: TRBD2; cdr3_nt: TGCAGTGCAAAAGTTCCAGGGACTAGCGGGGTGAGGACCCAGTACTTC; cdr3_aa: CSAKVPGTSGVRTQYF
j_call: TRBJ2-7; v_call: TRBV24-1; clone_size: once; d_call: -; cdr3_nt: TGTGCCACCAGTGATATGTCCCGCGGGCGGAAAGTCTCCTACGAGCAGTACTTC; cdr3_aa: CATSDMSRGRKVSYEQYF
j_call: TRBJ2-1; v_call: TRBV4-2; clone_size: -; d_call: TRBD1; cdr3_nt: TGTGCCAGCAGCCCGGATGGTGACAGGGTTCTCGATGAGCAGTTCTTC; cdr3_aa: CASSPDGDRVLDEQFF
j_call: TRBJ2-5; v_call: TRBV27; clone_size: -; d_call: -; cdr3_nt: TGTGCCAGCAGCCTGAGGGGTCAGACCCAGTACTTC; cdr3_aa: CASSLRGQTQYF
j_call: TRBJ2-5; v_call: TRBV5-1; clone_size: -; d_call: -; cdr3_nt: TGCGCCAGCAGCTTGGAGCAACCACTAGTCCAGACCCAGTACTTC; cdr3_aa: CASSLEQPLVQTQYF
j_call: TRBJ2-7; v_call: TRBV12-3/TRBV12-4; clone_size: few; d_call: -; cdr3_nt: TGTGCCAGCAGTTGGGGCGTCTACGGGCAGTACTTC; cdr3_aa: CASSWGVYGQYF
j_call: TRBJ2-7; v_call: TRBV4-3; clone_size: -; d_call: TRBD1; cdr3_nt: TGCGCCAGCAGCCAAGGGACAGGGGGCTTGTACGAGCAGTACTTC; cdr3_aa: CASSQGTGGLYEQYF
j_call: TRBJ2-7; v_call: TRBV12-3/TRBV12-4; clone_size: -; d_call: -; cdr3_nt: TGTGCCAGCAGTTCATGGAAAGGCGAGCAGTACTTC; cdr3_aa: CASSSWKGEQYF
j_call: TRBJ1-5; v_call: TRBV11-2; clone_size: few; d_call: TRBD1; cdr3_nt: TGTGCCAGCAGCTTAGGCAGCCTCAGGGGGCCGAATTTTCAGCCCCAGCATTTT; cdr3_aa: CASSLGSLRGPNFQPQHF
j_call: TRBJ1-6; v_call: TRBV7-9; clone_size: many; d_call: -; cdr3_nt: TGTGCCAGCACCCAGGCCCAACTTAATTCACCCCTCCACTTT; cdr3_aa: CASTQAQLNSPLHF
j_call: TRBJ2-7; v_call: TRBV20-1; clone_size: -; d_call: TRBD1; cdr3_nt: TGCAGTGCTAGAGATCGGGGGACAGGCTACGAGCAGTACTTC; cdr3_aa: CSARDRGTGYEQYF
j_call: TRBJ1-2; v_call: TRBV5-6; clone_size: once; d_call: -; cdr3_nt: TGTGCCAGCAGCTTGATAACTACCCAGGAGGGAGGCTACACCTTC; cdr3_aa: CASSLITTQEGGYTF
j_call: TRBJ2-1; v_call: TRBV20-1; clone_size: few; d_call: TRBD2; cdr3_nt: TGCAGTGCTAGATTGGCTAGCGGGGGGGGGAGCAATGAGCAGTTCTTC; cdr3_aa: CSARLASGGGSNEQFF
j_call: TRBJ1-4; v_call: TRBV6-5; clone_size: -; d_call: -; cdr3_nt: TGTGCCAGCAGTTTAAGCCAGCTCCTAGCTAATGAAAAACTGTTTTTT; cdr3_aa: CASSLSQLLANEKLFF
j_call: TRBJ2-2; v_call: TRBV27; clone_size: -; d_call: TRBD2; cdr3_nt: TGTGCCAGCAGCCGTCCGGGACTAGCGGCCACCGGGGAGCTGTTTTTT; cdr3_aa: CASSRPGLAATGELFF
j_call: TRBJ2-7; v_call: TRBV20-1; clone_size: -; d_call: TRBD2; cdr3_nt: TGCAGTGTGAAAGGGGTGCGGGGGGCATCTTACTACGAGCAGTACTTC; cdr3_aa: CSVKGVRGASYYEQYF
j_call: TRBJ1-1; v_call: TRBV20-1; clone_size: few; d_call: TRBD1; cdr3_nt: TGCAGTGCTAGAGAGGTCAGGGGGTACACTGAAGCTTTCTTT; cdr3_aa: CSAREVRGYTEAFF
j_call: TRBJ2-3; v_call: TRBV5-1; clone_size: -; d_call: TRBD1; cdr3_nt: TGCGCCAGCAGCATCAGGACAGGGCCCCAGGATACGCAGTATTTT; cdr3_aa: CASSIRTGPQDTQYF
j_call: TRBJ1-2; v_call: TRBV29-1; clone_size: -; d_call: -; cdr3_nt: TGCAGCGTAAGGGAAATAGGGGCCTATGGCTACACCTTC; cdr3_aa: CSVREIGAYGYTF
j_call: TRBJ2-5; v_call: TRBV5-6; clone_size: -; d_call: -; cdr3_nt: TGTGCCAGCAGCTTGGACCCAAAAGCAGAGACCCAGTACTTC; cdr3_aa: CASSLDPKAETQYF
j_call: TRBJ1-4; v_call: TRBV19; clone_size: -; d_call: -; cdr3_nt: TGTGCCAGTAGTATAGTTAGACTATCAACTGATGAAAAACTGTTTTTT; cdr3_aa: CASSIVRLSTDEKLFF
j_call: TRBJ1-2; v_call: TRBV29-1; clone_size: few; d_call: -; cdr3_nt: TGCAGCGTTGAGGGGGGGGCGCAGACTAACTATGACTACACCTTC; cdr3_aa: CSVEGGAQTNYDYTF
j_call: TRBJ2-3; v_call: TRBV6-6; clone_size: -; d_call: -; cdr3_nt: TGTGCCAGCGAGAGGGGCCGGTCTAGCACAGATACGCAGTATTTT; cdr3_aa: CASERGRSSTDTQYF
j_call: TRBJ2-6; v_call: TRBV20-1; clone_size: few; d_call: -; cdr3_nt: TGCAGTGCTAGAGATCACTACTCTGGGGCCAACGTCCTGACTTTC; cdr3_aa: CSARDHYSGANVLTF
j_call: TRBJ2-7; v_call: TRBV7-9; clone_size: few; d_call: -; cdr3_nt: TGTGCCAGCAGCTTCGGGCTTGCCGGGAGTGGTTACGAGCAGTACTTC; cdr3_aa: CASSFGLAGSGYEQYF
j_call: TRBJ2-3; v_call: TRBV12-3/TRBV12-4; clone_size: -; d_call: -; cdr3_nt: TGTGCCAGCAGTTTAGCGGGAGTACCAGATACGCAGTATTTT; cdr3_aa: CASSLAGVPDTQYF
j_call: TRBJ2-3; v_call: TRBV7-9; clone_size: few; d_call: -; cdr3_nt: TGTGCCAGCAGCCCCACCGGGGGAGATACGCAGTATTTT; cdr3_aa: CASSPTGGDTQYF
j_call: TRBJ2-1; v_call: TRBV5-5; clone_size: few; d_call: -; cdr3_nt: TGTGCCAGCAGCGGACGACAGCTGTACAATGAGCAGTTCTTC; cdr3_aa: CASSGRQLYNEQFF
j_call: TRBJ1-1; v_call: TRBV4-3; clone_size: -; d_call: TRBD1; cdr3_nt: TGCGCCAGCAGCCTACTTGCCGGGACAGTGACTGAAGCTTTCTTT; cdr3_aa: CASSLLAGTVTEAFF
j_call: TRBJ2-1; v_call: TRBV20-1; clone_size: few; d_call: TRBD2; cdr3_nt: TGCAGTGCTAGACTAGCGGGGAGGGACTCCTACAATGAGCAGTTCTTC; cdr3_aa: CSARLAGRDSYNEQFF
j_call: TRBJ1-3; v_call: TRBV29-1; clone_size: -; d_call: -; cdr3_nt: TGCAGCGTTGAAGATCCGGCTCACTGGGGGAGTGCAGGAAACACCATATATTTT; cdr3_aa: CSVEDPAHWGSAGNTIYF
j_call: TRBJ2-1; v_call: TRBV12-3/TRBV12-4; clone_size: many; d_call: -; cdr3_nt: TGTGCCAGCAGGGGGGGAAACTACAATGAGCAGTTCTTC; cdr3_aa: CASRGGNYNEQFF
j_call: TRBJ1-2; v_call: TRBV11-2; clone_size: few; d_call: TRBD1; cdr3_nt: TGTGCCAGCAGCTTAGAAGGGTGGGACAGGGGAGAAGGCTACACCTTC; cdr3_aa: CASSLEGWDRGEGYTF
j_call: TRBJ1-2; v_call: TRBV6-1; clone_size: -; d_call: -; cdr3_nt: TGTGCCAGCAGTGATCTCGACTGGGGCTCTTTGGTCTATGGCTACACCTTC; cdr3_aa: CASSDLDWGSLVYGYTF
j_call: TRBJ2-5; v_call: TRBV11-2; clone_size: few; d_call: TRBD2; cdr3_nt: TGTGCCAGCAGCTTAGATACTAGCGGGGGGGCCTTGTCCGGAGAGACCCAGTACTTC; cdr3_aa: CASSLDTSGGALSGETQYF
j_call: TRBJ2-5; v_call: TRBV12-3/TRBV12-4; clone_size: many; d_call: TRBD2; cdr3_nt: TGTGCCAGCAGCCCTCTAGCGGGAGTTGGGGAGACCCAGTACTTC; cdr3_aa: CASSPLAGVGETQYF
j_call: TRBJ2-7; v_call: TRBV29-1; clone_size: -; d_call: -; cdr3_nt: TGCAGCGTCGACCAACAGGGCCACGAGCAGTACTTC; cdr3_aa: CSVDQQGHEQYF
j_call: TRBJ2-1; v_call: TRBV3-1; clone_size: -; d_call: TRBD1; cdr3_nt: TGTGCCAGCAGCCAAGATATTCCCCCGGGACAGTACAATGAGCAGTTCTTC; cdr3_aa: CASSQDIPPGQYNEQFF
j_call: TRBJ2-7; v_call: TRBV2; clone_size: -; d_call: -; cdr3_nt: TGTGCCAGCAGCCACTCCCGGGACGAGCAGTACTTC; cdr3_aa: CASSHSRDEQYF